What follows are 26 T cell receptor beta chains derived from one specimen sequenced in a study of T cell responses to AZD1222 COVID-19 vaccine. Clones were sequenced by immunoSEQ multiplex PCR, and TCRdb holds only the in-frame ones, with some missing. Of fewer than 130,000 clones in the sample, roughly 90% were seen once. Sequenced material: peripheral blood, taken 28 days after the second AZD1222 dose. The source is an adult who received the AZD1222 COVID-19 vaccine.

A few counts support this clone. This chain joins TRBV7-2 and TRBJ1-2; 9 nucleotides agree with TRBD1. This CDR3 contains 14 residues. Germline V gives CDR1 SGHTA, CDR2 FQGNSA. The J segment lost 8 bases and the V segment lost 1 base, leaving 5 bases of the junction unmatched. The CDR3 loop reads CASSLEQGALGYTF. The CDR3 DNA reads TGTGCCAGCAGCTTAGAACAGGGGGCTTTGGGCTACACCTTC. The whole variable domain, remainder taken from reference TRBV7-2 and TRBJ1-2, is GAGVSQSPSNKVTEKGKDVELRCDPISGHTALYWYRQSLGQGLEFLIYFQGNSAPDKSGLPSDRFSAERTGGSVSTLTIQRTQQEDSAVYLCASSLEQGALGYTFGSGTRLTVV.

The CDR3 DNA follows: TGCGCCAGCAGCTTGCTTGGCCGGCAAGAGACCCAGTACTTC. Protein: CASSLLGRQETQYF. This chain uses TRBV5-1 with TRBJ2-5; D is unresolved. V shed 1 base and J shed 2 bases, with 9 bases lying between them. This CDR3 has 14 amino acids. CDR1 is SGHRS and CDR2 is YFSETQ in the germline V gene.

The chain has TRBV6-5 and TRBJ1-3; 7 bases are a match to TRBD1. The V segment lost 6 bases and the J segment 0 bases; nucleotides outside the gene matches: 5. Germline CDR1 reads MNHEY; CDR2 reads SVGAGI. This CDR3 is built from 15 residues. The CDR3 is CASSRGQLSGNTIYF. Written as DNA, the CDR3 is TGTGCCAGCAGCCGGGGACAGCTCTCTGGAAACACCATATATTTT.

The gene calls are TRBV6-5 and TRBJ2-5, with D unresolved. This CDR3 contains 15 residues. The V end lost 6 bases, the J end lost 2 bases, and 16 bases lay between the germline ends. The germline V gene encodes CDR1 MNHEY and CDR2 SVGAGI. Here the CDR3 DNA reads TGTGCCAGCAGCCGGATGGGCCAGAAACAAGAGACCCAGTACTTC. Translating gives CASSRMGQKQETQYF.

The chain carries TRBV3-1 (or the pseudogene TRBV3-2) and TRBJ2-7; TRBD2 aligns across 11 bases. Germline CDR1 LGHDT, CDR2 YNNKEL (reference sequence). The CDR3 totals 15 residues. With V trimmed by 4 bases and J by 5 bases, 7 bases remained unmatched. This chain's CDR3 is CASSLQTSGADEQYF. DNA of the CDR3: TGTGCCAGCAGCCTCCAGACTAGCGGGGCCGACGAGCAGTACTTC.

V is TRBV7-9 and J is TRBJ1-1; 7 bases line up with TRBD1. This CDR3 region has 15 residues. The junction had 5 bases not matched to a gene; V was cut back by 3 bases and J by 1 base. Germline CDR1 SEHNR, CDR2 FQNEAQ (reference sequence). The CDR3 sequence: CASSFDRVGNTEAFF. The CDR3 nucleotides are TGTGCCAGCAGCTTCGACAGGGTAGGGAACACTGAAGCTTTCTTT.

The chain links TRBV5-5 to TRBJ2-3, with 9 bases matching TRBD1. Germline CDR1 is SGHKS and CDR2 is YYEKEE (reference sequence). The junction had 6 bases not matched to a gene; V was cut back by 2 bases and J by 2 bases. This CDR3 has 16 amino acids. The CDR3, as DNA: TGTGCCAGCAGCTTACTGCTACAGGGGGCCACAGATACGCAGTATTTT. Its protein product is CASSLLLQGATDTQYF.

The chain is built from TRBV7-6 and TRBJ1-6; TRBD1 aligns across 7 bases. The CDR3 length is 15 residues. The V segment lost 4 bases and the J segment 12 bases; nucleotides outside the gene matches: 12. The germline V gene has CDR1 SGHVS and CDR2 FNYEAQ. The CDR3 protein is CASSSLQGHGEPLHF. Written as DNA, the CDR3 is TGTGCCAGCAGCTCTCTACAGGGGCATGGCGAACCCCTCCACTTT.

The chain joins TRBV7-2 to TRBJ1-6; unclear D gene. This CDR3 is 11 amino acids long. Looked up from germline, CDR1 is SGHTA and CDR2 is FQGNSA. V was trimmed by 5 bases and J by 15 bases, leaving 11 bases between them. CDR3 nucleotides: TGTGCCAGCAGCCCCGCCCGGGTCCTCCACTTT. Its protein is CASSPARVLHF.

The chain has TRBV19 and TRBJ2-4, with 8 bases aligning to TRBD1. Germline values: CDR1 LNHDA, CDR2 SQIVND (reference sequence). Trimming removed 4 bases from V and 10 bases from J; junction bases left unmatched: 6. The CDR3 loop spans 13 amino acids. Written as DNA, the CDR3 is TGTGCCAGTAGTAGGGCGGACAGGGAGATTCAGTACTTC. The encoded protein is CASSRADREIQYF.

This clone has just one count. The gene calls are TRBV7-2 and TRBJ2-5, with 8 bases that match TRBD2. CDR3 size: 16 residues. Losses at the gene ends were 5 bases for V and 5 bases for J; bases not matched to a gene: 13. The germline gives CDR1 SGHTA, CDR2 FQGNSA. CDR3: CASSGGLVAEGETQYF. For the CDR3, the DNA is TGTGCCAGCAGCGGGGGACTAGTCGCAGAGGGGGAGACCCAGTACTTC.

This clone appeared once. The V call is TRBV6-2 or TRBV6-3, the J call TRBJ2-5; D remains unclear. V lost 5 bases and J 5 bases, leaving 12 bases between the germline ends. The CDR3 runs to 13 residues. From germline, CDR1 is MNHEY and CDR2 SVGEGT. CDR3 amino acids: CASSETGPETQYF. The DNA for the CDR3 is TGTGCCAGCAGTGAGACTGGGCCGGAGACCCAGTACTTC.

The chain couples TRBV5-1 to TRBJ1-1, with a weak D call TRBD1 (5 bases). The germline V gene has CDR1 SGHRS and CDR2 YFSETQ. The V gene lost 0 bases and the J gene lost 4 bases, with 10 bases spanning the gap. The CDR3 sequence is 14 residues long. The CDR3 loop reads CASSLEGVPTEAFF. CDR3 sequence (DNA): TGCGCCAGCAGCTTGGAAGGGGTGCCCACTGAAGCTTTCTTT.

The chain recombines TRBV4-1 with TRBJ1-1; no clear D gene. Germline CDR1 and CDR2: MGHRA and YSYEKL. The CDR3 spans 14 residues. Trimming took off 1 base at V and 4 bases at J, with 10 bases between the two ends. The CDR3 here is CASSQGPSATEAFF. The CDR3 bases are TGCGCCAGCAGCCAAGGTCCGTCGGCCACTGAAGCTTTCTTT.

This clone was recorded a few times. The chain uses TRBV5-1 and TRBJ1-1, with D possibly TRBD1 on 5 matching bases. This CDR3 has 14 residues. Trimming took 2 bases from V and 4 from J, leaving 12 bases between them. Germline assignment: CDR1 SGHRS and CDR2 YFSETQ. The CDR3 reads CASSFSGGGTEAFF. The CDR3, as DNA: TGCGCCAGCAGCTTCTCAGGTGGGGGCACTGAAGCTTTCTTT.

J is TRBJ1-3 and V is TRBV11-2, with D perhaps TRBD1 (5 bases). The CDR3 is 17 residues long. CDR1 and CDR2 from the germline V gene are SGHAT and FQNNGV. V shed 5 bases and J shed 0 bases, with 17 bases lying between them. The CDR3, as DNA: TGTGCCAGCAGCACCCGGGGCAGCAGTATCTCTGGAAACACCATATATTTT. It encodes CASSTRGSSISGNTIYF.

This chain connects TRBV11-3 to TRBJ1-1, with D perhaps matching TRBD1 (6 bases). Germline CDR1 SGHNT, CDR2 YENEEA. The CDR3 is 13 residues long. Trimming stripped 5 bases from V and 1 base from J, with 8 bases between. The CDR3 is CASSTTGNTEAFF. CDR3 DNA: TGTGCCAGCAGCACGACAGGGAACACTGAAGCTTTCTTT.

The chain links TRBV15 to TRBJ2-7; a weak D match, TRBD1 (7 bases). Trimming removed 5 bases at V and 4 bases at J, with 12 bases between. The germline V gene has CDR1 LNHNV and CDR2 YYDKDF (reference sequence). The CDR3 loop spans 13 amino acids. CDR3 coding DNA: TGTGCCACCAGCGCGGGACAGCAATACGAGCAGTACTTC. This gives the protein CATSAGQQYEQYF.

The V gene is TRBV5-1, the J gene TRBJ1-2; TRBD1 matches 8 bases. Germline lookup yields CDR1 SGHRS and CDR2 YFSETQ. This CDR3 contains 18 residues. Unmatched junction bases numbered 15, after V lost 5 bases and J lost 0 bases. CDR3 sequence reads: CASRQWWGTGPSNYGYTF. CDR3 coding DNA: TGCGCCAGCAGGCAGTGGTGGGGGACAGGACCATCTAACTATGGCTACACCTTC.

The chain couples TRBV4-1 to TRBJ1-1; no clear D gene. CDR1 is MGHRA, CDR2 YSYEKL, per germline. The V end lost 0 bases, the J end lost 1 base, and 9 bases lay between the germline ends. This CDR3 has 15 residues. The CDR3 is CASSQDTGSNTEAFF. The CDR3 nucleotides are TGCGCCAGCAGCCAAGATACGGGGTCGAACACTGAAGCTTTCTTT.

The rearrangement joins TRBV18 to TRBJ1-1; D unclear. CDR1 is KGHSH and CDR2 is LQKENI in the germline V gene. CDR3 length: 12 amino acids. The germline V and J ends were trimmed by 3 bases and 8 bases, with 10 bases remaining between them. The CDR3 sequence: CASSPDGWEAFF. The CDR3 region has the DNA TGTGCCAGCTCACCCGACGGTTGGGAAGCTTTCTTT.

V and J are TRBV25-1 and TRBJ2-5, with D maybe TRBD2 (5 bases). V lost 3 bases and J lost 5, with 13 bases in between. The CDR3 extends over 14 amino acids. CDR1 and CDR2 (germline): MGHDK, SYGVNS. DNA for the CDR3: TGTGCCAGCAGTGACTGGACCGAGCGGGAGACCCAGTACTTC. Translating gives CASSDWTERETQYF.

The chain links TRBV2 to TRBJ2-5; 9 positions agree with TRBD1. The CDR3 length is 17 residues. Germline CDR1 and CDR2: SNHLY and FYNNEI. V lost 8 bases and J lost 4; bases outside the gene matches: 17. CDR3 residues: CASGGVGDRVTGETQYF. CDR3 in DNA: TGTGCCAGCGGTGGAGTCGGGGACAGGGTAACAGGAGAGACCCAGTACTTC.

The chain carries TRBV27 and TRBJ1-4; tentatively, D is TRBD1 (5 bases). Per the germline V gene, CDR1 is MNHEY and CDR2 is SMNVEV (reference sequence). Trimming took off 5 bases at V and 8 bases at J, with 18 bases between the two ends. The CDR3 is 15 amino acids. The CDR3 loop reads CASSRTGTYGEKLFF. CDR3 nucleotide sequence: TGTGCCAGCAGTCGCACCGGGACCTATGGGGAAAAACTGTTTTTT.

The rearrangement links TRBV11-2 to TRBJ2-7; D perhaps matches TRBD2 (5 bases). V gave up 7 bases and J gave up 4 bases, with 8 bases separating them. Germline V gives CDR1 SGHAT, CDR2 FQNNGV. The CDR3 consists of 11 residues. As DNA, the CDR3 is TGTGCCAGCACGACGGGGTACGAGCAGTACTTC. It translates to CASTTGYEQYF.

This clone was recorded a few times. V and J are TRBV5-1 and TRBJ2-1, with D possibly matching TRBD2 (6 bases). The CDR3 sequence is 13 residues long. Trimming shortened V by 7 bases and J by 0 bases, and 8 bases separated the two germline ends. The germline CDR1 and CDR2 sequences are SGHRS and YFSETQ. The CDR3 DNA reads as TGCGCCAGCGCGGGGAGCTCCTACAATGAGCAGTTCTTC. It encodes CASAGSSYNEQFF.